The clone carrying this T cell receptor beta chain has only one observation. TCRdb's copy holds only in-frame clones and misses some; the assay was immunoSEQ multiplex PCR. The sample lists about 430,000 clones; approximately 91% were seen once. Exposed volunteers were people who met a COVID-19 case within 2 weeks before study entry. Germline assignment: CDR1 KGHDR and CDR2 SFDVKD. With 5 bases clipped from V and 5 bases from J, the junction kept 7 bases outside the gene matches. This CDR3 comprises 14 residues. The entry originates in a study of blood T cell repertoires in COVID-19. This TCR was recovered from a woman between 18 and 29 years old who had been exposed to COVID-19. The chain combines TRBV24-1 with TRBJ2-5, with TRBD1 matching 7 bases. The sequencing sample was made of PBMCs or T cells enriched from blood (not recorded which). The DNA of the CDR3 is TGTGCCACCAGTGGATTGGACAGGCGGGAGACCCAGTACTTC. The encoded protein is CATSGLDRRETQYF.